A single T cell receptor beta chain is shown here with its context. One entry per CDR3 protein, called by TCRdb with MiXCR from the PCR reads. Counted here are roughly 7,000 distinct CDR3 sequences, about 51% occurring once; the ten biggest clones make up about 19%. Samples came from patients with localized non-small cell lung adenocarcinoma. The CDR3 covers 15 residues. Germline CDR1 and CDR2: MNHEY and SVGEGT. Between the trimmed V and J ends, which lost 6 bases and 7 bases, there was a span of 19 bases. These data originate in a study of CD4 and CD8 cells across lung adenocarcinoma regions. The sequence was obtained from a female donor with lung adenocarcinoma. The CD4 and CD8 labels of this study may be unreliable. The rearrangement links TRBV6-2 or TRBV6-3 to TRBJ2-1; a possible D gene is TRBD2 (6 bases). The sequencing input was CD8+ T cells from the center of a lung tumor. The CDR3 loop reads CASSNRVLAVNEQFF. The CDR3 nucleotides read TGTGCCAGCAGCAACCGAGTTTTAGCGGTGAATGAGCAGTTCTTC.